This is a list of T cell receptor beta chains from one sample in a study of cytomegalovirus exposure and HLA in healthy donors. Method: immunoSEQ multiplex PCR; TCRdb's copy keeps in-frame clones and lacks some. The repertoire consists of roughly 54,000 clones, with about two thirds occurring once and the leading ten covering 19%. The sample taken for sequencing was PBMCs. The receptors stem from a woman aged 60-75 years in good health and CMV-seropositive. The CDR3 runs from the conserved cysteine through the conserved F or W. Only part of the rows carry a size: once, few, many, or a class if the clone is expanded.

j_gene | v_gene | abundance | CDR3aa
TRBJ1-1 | TRBV6-5 | . | CASSYSGIPNTEAFF
TRBJ2-5 | TRBV7-2 | . | CASSGGTSPFQETQYF
TRBJ1-3 | TRBV30 | few | CAWCRDTGNTIYF
TRBJ1-3 | TRBV6-1 | . | CASRPVQGGGNTIYF
TRBJ2-1 | TRBV5-4 | . | CASSLGRDSYGEQFF
TRBJ1-5 | TRBV7-6 | . | CASSPGQGGFQPQHF
TRBJ2-1 | TRBV2 | . | CASSVTSSSGGPYNEQFF
TRBJ2-7 | TRBV7-6 | . | CASSAFLAEQYF
TRBJ1-2 | TRBV7-2 | few | CASSLYFSGYTF
TRBJ1-1 | TRBV7-2 | . | CASELRWGAEAFF
TRBJ2-7 | TRBV6-5 | . | CASSYGRQGAREQYF
TRBJ1-1 | TRBV9 | . | CASSEGDGLNTEAFF
TRBJ1-3 | TRBV6-5 | few | CASSPDRNGNTIYF
TRBJ2-5 | TRBV9 | . | CASSANPGTGVETQYF
TRBJ1-6 | TRBV4-3 | . | CASSQDRGSVSSPLHF
TRBJ1-1 | TRBV5-6 | . | CASSLSVAGEAFF
TRBJ1-1 | TRBV9 | . | CASSVGRGREAFF
TRBJ2-1 | TRBV6-4 | . | CASRGQGMQFF
TRBJ2-6 | TRBV4-1 | . | CASSQVRPNVLTF
TRBJ1-2 | TRBV12-5 | . | CASGLGANYGYTF
TRBJ2-7 | TRBV5-1 | once | CASSLTATSGGAEQYF
TRBJ2-5 | TRBV5-4 | . | CASSLPGLAGGPVSETQYF
TRBJ2-3 | TRBV18 | . | CASSQRADTQYF
TRBJ2-2 | TRBV10-3 | . | CAISESGTVGSGELFF
TRBJ1-1 | TRBV7-8 | . | CASSPKTGTFEAFF
TRBJ1-2 | TRBV18 | few | CASSPTGGSDGYTF
TRBJ1-2 | TRBV29-1 | . | CSVVTGGLSGYTF
TRBJ2-7 | TRBV5-1 | . | CASSFGAGTYEQYF
TRBJ1-2 | TRBV11-1 | . | CASKGRDYGYTF
TRBJ2-3 | TRBV5-1 | . | CASSLERGGTDTQYF
. | TRBV2 | . | CASSVGPTPYEQYF
TRBJ1-6 | TRBV7-2 | few | CASRFEGVRSPLHF
TRBJ1-5 | TRBV11-2 | . | CASSERAGGEGQPQHF
TRBJ2-7 | TRBV28 | . | CASSLTYQGNEQYF
TRBJ2-3 | TRBV7-9 | . | CASSRLAGGQVSTDTQYF
TRBJ2-2 | TRBV2 | . | CASSILNTGELFF
TRBJ1-1 | TRBV29-1 | . | CSASDGDTEAFF